This section outlines one T cell receptor beta chain sequence together with its context. Clones were sequenced by immunoSEQ multiplex PCR, and TCRdb holds only the in-frame ones, with some missing. The sample includes 250,000 to 300,000 clones, approximately 82% seen only once; the top ten take about 5%. V gave up 1 base and J gave up 9 bases; unmatched junction bases: 10. The CDR3 sequence is 16 residues long. The V gene's germline CDR1 is SGHVS and CDR2 FNYEAQ. These data are taken from a study of blood T cell repertoires in COVID-19. The J gene is TRBJ2-1, the V gene TRBV7-6; TRBD2 matches 9 bases. Sequenced input: peripheral blood. The source is a man aged 55 to 70 who had recovered from COVID-19. The CDR3 coding sequence is TGTGCCAGCAGCTTAGGGGCTAGCGGGACCTTTCGTGAGCAGTTCTTC. Translating gives CASSLGASGTFREQFF.